The 5 T cell receptor beta chains listed next were all sequenced from one sample in a study of cytomegalovirus exposure and HLA in healthy donors. The PCR had 60 Vbeta and 13 Jbeta primers. Measured with immunoSEQ multiplex PCR; TCRdb has only the in-frame clones, and not every one. The table shows 150,000 to 200,000 clones, with about four fifths occurring only once. Sequenced input: PBMCs. The receptor set was obtained from a girl aged 5 to 17 in good health and CMV-seropositive.

V and J are TRBV5-6 and TRBJ2-7, with D perhaps matching TRBD2 (6 bases). Per the germline V gene, CDR1 is SGHDT and CDR2 is YYEEEE. This CDR3 is built from 15 residues. V lost 5 bases to trimming and J lost 3 bases, with 18 bases between them. The CDR3 nucleotides are TGTGCCAGCAGTTTAGCAGATCGGGGGAGCTACGAGCAGTACTTC. Its translation: CASSLADRGSYEQYF.

The CDR3, as DNA: TGCGCCAGCAGCCGGGGGGCCGGGAGGCAACAAGAGACCCAGTACTTC. Translated, it gives CASSRGAGRQQETQYF. J is TRBJ2-5 and V is TRBV4-3, with TRBD2 as a possible D gene (7 bases). Germline V gene data show CDR1 as LGHNA and CDR2 as YSLEER. The CDR3 is made up of 16 amino acids. Trimming took off 4 bases at V and 2 bases at J, with 17 bases between the two ends.

This clone was picked up a small number of times. The V and J genes are TRBV28 and TRBJ1-2; tentatively, D is TRBD1 (6 bases). Germline V gene lookup returns CDR1 MDHEN and CDR2 SYDVKM. The length of the CDR3 is 15 residues. The V end was cut by 8 bases, the J end by 6 bases, with 22 bases between. DNA of the CDR3: TGTGCCAGCGCCCGGGCTTTAGGGGGTCTTGATGGCTACACCTTC. This encodes CASARALGGLDGYTF.

As for this clone: A read error may account for a junction end that differs from germline. V and J are TRBV5-4 and TRBJ1-2; 8 nucleotides match TRBD1. The CDR3 spans 12 residues. Per the germline V gene, CDR1 is SGHNT and CDR2 is YYREEE (reference sequence). In DNA form, the CDR3 reads TGTGCCAGCAGCTTGTCAGGGGGCTCCTTGCTCTTC. Protein: CASSLSGGSLLF.

This clone has more than one count but fewer than ten. The chain employs TRBV15 and TRBJ1-3; 9 bases fit TRBD1. This CDR3 spans 15 amino acids. Germline lookup yields CDR1 LNHNV and CDR2 YYDKDF (reference sequence). Germline trimming cut 5 bases from V and 3 bases from J; bases unmatched to any gene: 5. CDR3 region: CATSRTGDLGNTIYF. CDR3 DNA sequence: TGTGCCACCAGCCGGACAGGGGATCTTGGAAACACCATATATTTT.